The 27 T cell receptor beta chains given below trace back to one sample, sequenced in a study of blood T cell repertoires in COVID-19. Libraries were prepared by immunoSEQ multiplex PCR; TCRdb keeps only in-frame clonotypes and omits some of them. The sample shows over 200,000 clones, over 70% of them seen only once. Sequencing was performed on peripheral blood. The receptors derive from a man aged 40-50 years with active or convalescent COVID-19.

This clone was seen a handful of times. The chain has TRBV6-2 or TRBV6-3 and TRBJ2-7, with 8 bases fitting TRBD1. J lost 2 bases, V lost 5 bases, and 8 bases had no gene match. CDR3 length: 15 residues. Germline assignment: CDR1 MNHEY and CDR2 SVGEGT. As DNA, the CDR3 is TGTGCCAGCAGTACGACCGGACAGGGTACCTACGAGCAGTACTTC. It is translated as CASSTTGQGTYEQYF.

The chain joins TRBV15 to TRBJ2-5; 12 bases fit TRBD1. Germline V gives CDR1 LNHNV, CDR2 YYDKDF (reference sequence). The CDR3 runs to 16 residues. With 2 bases clipped from V and 2 bases from J, the junction kept 3 bases outside the gene matches. CDR3 coding DNA: TGTGCCACCAGCAGATGGGGACAGGGGGCGCAAGAGACCCAGTACTTC. Translating gives CATSRWGQGAQETQYF.

This chain connects TRBV4-1 to TRBJ2-1; 10 positions match TRBD2. V gave up 4 bases and J gave up 2 bases; unmatched junction bases: 2. This CDR3 region has 15 residues. The germline V gene has CDR1 MGHRA and CDR2 YSYEKL. CDR3 sequence: CASSLLAGAYNEQFF. CDR3 bases: TGCGCCAGCAGCCTTCTAGCGGGAGCCTACAATGAGCAGTTCTTC.

The chain has TRBV7-2 and TRBJ2-5; no firm D call. The V gene's germline CDR1 is SGHTA and CDR2 FQGNSA. CDR3 size: 14 residues. Trimming took off 8 bases at V and 5 bases at J, with 18 bases between the two ends. The CDR3 nucleotides are TGTGCCAGCGGAAGTCCAGAACCCGGGGAGACCCAGTACTTC. This gives the protein CASGSPEPGETQYF.

The V call is TRBV2, the J call TRBJ2-7; D might be TRBD2 (6 bases). With 8 bases removed from V and 1 base from J, the gap between germline ends came to 15 bases. Germline values: CDR1 SNHLY, CDR2 FYNNEI. The length of the CDR3 is 14 residues. CDR3 sequence: CASGGTSGSYEQYF. The DNA of the CDR3 is TGTGCCAGCGGGGGGACCTCGGGGTCCTACGAGCAGTACTTC.

This clone is a singleton in its sample. The chain combines TRBV18 with TRBJ2-7, with TRBD2 matching over 8 bases. This CDR3 has 16 residues. V shed 5 bases, J shed 2 bases, and the junction held 11 bases outside the gene matches. Germline V gene data show CDR1 as KGHSH and CDR2 as LQKENI. CDR3: CASSGGGLAGPYEQYF. The DNA for the CDR3 is TGTGCCAGCTCAGGCGGGGGGCTAGCAGGACCCTACGAGCAGTACTTC.

The chain joins TRBV5-1 to TRBJ1-1, with TRBD1 identical over 10 bases. The CDR3 is made up of 14 amino acids. The germline V gene encodes CDR1 SGHRS and CDR2 YFSETQ. The V segment lost 9 bases and the J segment 6 bases; nucleotides outside the gene matches: 11. The CDR3 nucleotides read TGCGCCACCAAGACAGGGGGCGCATCTCCTGAAGCTTTCTTT. The encoded protein is CATKTGGASPEAFF.

The sample holds a few counts of this clone. As DNA, the CDR3 is TGCGCCAGCAGCCAGCGACAGGGGGGTACAGATACGCAGTATTTT. Translated, it gives CASSQRQGGTDTQYF. The chain has TRBV4-3 and TRBJ2-3, with 9 bases fitting TRBD1. Germline-derived CDR1 and CDR2 are LGHNA and YSLEER. The CDR3 loop spans 15 amino acids. V lost 3 bases to trimming and J lost 3 bases; unmatched junction nucleotides: 4.

The chain employs TRBV12-2 and TRBJ2-1; TRBD2, the table's D call, lacks a check against the DNA. TRBV12-2 is flagged as a pseudogene. This CDR3 comprises 18 residues. The CDR3 region has the DNA TGTGCAAGTCGCTCTCCCGGACTAGCGGGAAAAACCTACAATGAGCAGTTCTTC. Its protein is CASRSPGLAGKTYNEQFF.

J is TRBJ1-1 and V is TRBV7-2, with D unresolved. The V gene lost 0 bases and the J gene lost 0 bases, with 5 bases spanning the gap. Per the germline V gene, CDR1 is SGHTA and CDR2 is FQGNSA. This CDR3 comprises 14 residues. The CDR3 nucleotides are TGTGCCAGCAGCTTAGCCCAGGTGAACACTGAAGCTTTCTTT. Encoded protein: CASSLAQVNTEAFF.

The chain is built from TRBV30 and TRBJ1-6; 7 positions match TRBD1. Trimming removed 8 bases from V and 6 bases from J; junction bases left unmatched: 10. CDR1 and CDR2 from the germline V gene are GTSNPN and SVGIG (reference sequence). The CDR3 consists of 14 residues. Here the CDR3 reads CARDGTVPNSPLHF. The CDR3 DNA is TGTGCCCGGGACGGGACAGTACCTAATTCACCCCTCCACTTT.

This clone was counted once. The chain recombines TRBV24-1 with TRBJ1-2; 7 bases line up with TRBD1. From germline, CDR1 is KGHDR and CDR2 SFDVKD. V lost 4 bases to trimming and J lost 3 bases; unmatched junction nucleotides: 10. The CDR3 contains 16 residues. The CDR3, as DNA: TGTGCCACCAGTGACCCAGCAGGGGGACTAGACTATGGCTACACCTTC. Its protein is CATSDPAGGLDYGYTF.

This clone was observed at least ten times. The junction shows a germline mismatch at one end, possibly a read error. The chain recombines TRBV6-1 with TRBJ1-1; 7 nucleotides match TRBD1. The CDR3 sequence is 12 residues long. Germline V lookup: CDR1 MNHNS, CDR2 SASEGT. This CDR3 reads CASSESPPGQIF. In nucleotides, the CDR3 is TGTGCCAGCAGTGAAAGTCCCCCGGGACAGATCTTT.

This rearrangement joins TRBV5-1 to TRBJ1-1; 8 bases fit TRBD1. V lost 4 bases to trimming and J lost 4 bases; unmatched junction nucleotides: 9. CDR1 is SGHRS, CDR2 YFSETQ, per germline. The CDR3 loop spans 15 amino acids. The CDR3, as DNA: TGCGCCAGCAGCCAAGGACAGGGTCGGATCACTGAAGCTTTCTTT. This codes for CASSQGQGRITEAFF.

The chain joins TRBV19 to TRBJ2-7, with 8 bases aligning to TRBD2. The trim removed 1 base at V and 2 bases at J, leaving 4 bases unmatched. CDR3 size: 15 residues. Germline CDR1 reads LNHDA; CDR2 reads SQIVND (reference sequence). This CDR3 reads CASSIVAGRAYEQYF. In nucleotides, the CDR3 is TGTGCCAGTAGTATAGTAGCGGGGCGAGCCTACGAGCAGTACTTC.

The chain has TRBV18 and TRBJ2-1, with D tentatively TRBD1 (6 bases). Germline V gives CDR1 KGHSH, CDR2 LQKENI. CDR3 length: 13 residues. V was clipped by 0 bases and J by 7 bases, with 7 bases between them. CDR3 DNA: TGTGCCAGCTCACCACCGGGGGCAAATGAGCAGTTCTTC. It codes for CASSPPGANEQFF.

This clone showed up just once. The V gene is TRBV5-1, the J gene TRBJ1-3; no reliable D call. CDR1 is SGHRS and CDR2 is YFSETQ in the germline V gene. V gave up 3 bases and J gave up 0 bases, with 7 bases separating them. This CDR3 is 14 amino acids long. This CDR3 reads CASSSRSSGNTIYF. For the CDR3, the DNA is TGCGCCAGCAGCTCACGGAGCTCTGGAAACACCATATATTTT.

The chain joins TRBV5-1 to TRBJ1-1; TRBD1 is a possible D gene (5 bases). This CDR3 region has 14 residues. Trimming pared 1 base from V and 3 bases from J, leaving 10 bases between. Germline CDR1 SGHRS, CDR2 YFSETQ. CDR3 DNA: TGCGCCAGCAGCTTGATTGGGGCCGACACTGAAGCTTTCTTT. Amino acid sequence: CASSLIGADTEAFF.

This clone was counted between two and nine times. This rearrangement joins TRBV19 to TRBJ2-1; D perhaps matches TRBD1 (6 bases). The CDR3 spans 14 residues. Trimming stripped 6 bases from V and 10 bases from J, with 19 bases between. Germline CDR1 reads LNHDA; CDR2 reads SQIVND (reference sequence). CDR3 bases: TGTGCCAGTAGGACGGACAGAAACTCCGGGGAGCAGTTCTTC. It specifies CASRTDRNSGEQFF.

CDR3 residues: CAAGTSVNEQFF. CDR3 DNA: TGTGCGGCCGGGACTAGTGTCAATGAGCAGTTCTTC. The V gene is TRBV10-3, the J gene TRBJ2-1; 8 positions match TRBD2. Germline CDR1 and CDR2: ENHRY and SYGVKD. The CDR3 runs to 12 residues.

V and J are TRBV9 and TRBJ1-2; 8 nucleotides match TRBD1. The V and J ends lost 0 bases and 7 bases, in that order; junction bases with no gene match: 11. The germline gives CDR1 SGDLS, CDR2 YYNGEE. The CDR3 is made up of 16 amino acids. The DNA for the CDR3 is TGTGCCAGCAGCGTAGTAGCCTCGCAGGGGGCAGGTGGCTACACCTTC. Translation gives CASSVVASQGAGGYTF.

This chain uses TRBV24-1 with TRBJ2-5, with 7 bases that match TRBD2. V shed 4 bases, J shed 2 bases, and the junction held 12 bases outside the gene matches. Germline V gene lookup returns CDR1 KGHDR and CDR2 SFDVKD. This CDR3 spans 17 amino acids. CDR3 DNA sequence: TGTGCCACCAGTGACCCCGGAGGGGCGGGGGTACAAGAGACCCAGTACTTC. As protein: CATSDPGGAGVQETQYF.

The V call is TRBV6-2 or TRBV6-3, the J call TRBJ1-1; possibly TRBD1 for D (5 bases). V was trimmed by 5 bases and J by 7 bases, leaving 8 bases between them. Germline V gives CDR1 MNHEY, CDR2 SVGEGT. CDR3 length equals 11 residues. As DNA, the CDR3 is TGTGCCAGCAGTGCGACAGTTGAAGCTTTCTTT. This codes for CASSATVEAFF.

This clone was detected only a few times. The rearrangement links TRBV11-2 to TRBJ1-3; the D is unclear. Germline-derived CDR1 and CDR2 are SGHAT and FQNNGV. The CDR3 consists of 12 residues. Between the trimmed V and J ends, which lost 4 bases and 3 bases, there was a span of 4 bases. CDR3 coding DNA: TGTGCCAGCAGCTCTTATGGAAACACCATATATTTT. It specifies CASSSYGNTIYF.

This clone is a singleton in its sample. V and J are TRBV5-6 and TRBJ2-1; D remains unclear. CDR1 and CDR2 (germline): SGHDT, YYEEEE. The CDR3 is 13 residues long. V was shortened by 0 bases and J by 8 bases, with 9 bases between the two germline ends. DNA for the CDR3: TGTGCCAGCAGCTTGGAAACCGGGTATGAGCAGTTCTTC. As protein: CASSLETGYEQFF. The complete variable domain, with remaining parts taken from reference TRBV5-6 and TRBJ2-1, reads DAGVTQSPTHLIKTRGQQVTLRCSPKSGHDTVSWYQQALGQGPQFIFQYYEEEERQRGNFPDRFSGHQFPNYSSELNVNALLLGDSALYLCASSLETGYEQFFGPGTRLTVL.

V and J are TRBV6-2 or TRBV6-3 and TRBJ1-5, with 9 bases that match TRBD1. Trimming cost V 2 bases and J 5 bases; bases outside gene matches: 1. The CDR3 has 14 residues. Germline CDR1 and CDR2: MNHEY and SVGEGT. The CDR3: CASSYDRGYQPQHF. In DNA form, the CDR3 reads TGTGCCAGCAGTTACGACAGGGGGTATCAGCCCCAGCATTTT.

The chain combines TRBV3-1 (or the pseudogene TRBV3-2) with TRBJ2-5, with 9 bases identical to TRBD2. Per germline, CDR1 LGHDT and CDR2 YNNKEL (reference sequence). The CDR3 runs to 17 residues. J gave up 5 bases and V 0 bases, and 10 bases lay outside the gene matches. CDR3 residues: CASSQDWASGVGETQYF. In DNA form, the CDR3 reads TGTGCCAGCAGCCAAGATTGGGCTAGCGGGGTCGGGGAGACCCAGTACTTC.